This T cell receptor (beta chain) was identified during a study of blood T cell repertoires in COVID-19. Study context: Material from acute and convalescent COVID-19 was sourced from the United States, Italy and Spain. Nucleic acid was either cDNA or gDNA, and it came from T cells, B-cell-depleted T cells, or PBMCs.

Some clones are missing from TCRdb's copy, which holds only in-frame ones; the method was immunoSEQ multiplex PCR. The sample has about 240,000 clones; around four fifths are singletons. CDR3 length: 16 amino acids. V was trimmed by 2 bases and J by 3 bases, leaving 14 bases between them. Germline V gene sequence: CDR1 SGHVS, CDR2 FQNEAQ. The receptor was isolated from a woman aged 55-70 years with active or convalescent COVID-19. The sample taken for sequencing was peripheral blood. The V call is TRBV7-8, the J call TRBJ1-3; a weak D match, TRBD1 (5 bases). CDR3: CASSLWRGPGGNTIYF. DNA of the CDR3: TGTGCCAGCAGCTTATGGAGGGGCCCCGGTGGAAACACCATATATTTT.